The 21 T cell receptor beta chains listed next were all sequenced from one sample in a study of PD-1 blockade in mismatch repair-deficient tumors. The method was immunoSEQ multiplex PCR; TCRdb's version includes in-frame clones alone and lacks a portion of them. The sample lists tens of thousands of clones, approximately 88% seen once, with approximately 15% in the top ten. The sequenced sample was peripheral blood, obtained 52 weeks after starting pembrolizumab. These TCRs come from an adult with mismatch repair-deficient cancer.

This clone was picked up one time. The chain links TRBV5-4 to TRBJ1-4; possible D gene TRBD1, 5 bases. CDR1 SGHNT and CDR2 YYREEE come from the germline V gene (reference sequence). Deletions cut 5 bases from V and 8 bases from J, with 16 bases between. This CDR3 has 14 residues. The CDR3 DNA follows: TGTGCCAGCAGAATAACAGGAACGGACGAAAAACTGTTTTTT. Translated: CASRITGTDEKLFF.

This clone was observed a single time. V usage is TRBV11-2 and J usage is TRBJ2-5; 12 bases map to TRBD2. Germline values: CDR1 SGHAT, CDR2 FQNNGV. The CDR3 extends over 16 amino acids. The trim removed 3 bases at V and 2 bases at J, leaving 4 bases unmatched. The CDR3 reads CASSLTGLAGQETQYF. DNA for the CDR3: TGTGCCAGCAGCTTGACTGGACTAGCGGGACAAGAGACCCAGTACTTC.

The J gene is TRBJ1-3, the V gene TRBV6-5, with D unresolved. The V gene's germline CDR1 is MNHEY and CDR2 SVGAGI. The CDR3 runs to 14 residues. Between the trimmed V and J ends, which lost 7 bases and 0 bases, there was a span of 10 bases. The CDR3 spells CASTRGPSGNTIYF. DNA of the CDR3: TGTGCCAGCACACGAGGGCCCTCTGGAAACACCATATATTTT.

The chain has TRBV21-1 and TRBJ1-5; the table's D call, TRBD1, was not checked against the DNA. TRBV21-1 is deemed a pseudogene. The CDR3 runs to 17 residues. CDR3 amino acids: CASSTRDSRHSNQPQHF. The CDR3 DNA reads TGTGCCAGCAGCACCCGGGACAGCCGACATAGCAATCAGCCCCAGCATTTT.

J is TRBJ1-2 and V is TRBV2; possible D gene TRBD1, 6 bases. The germline V and J ends were trimmed by 10 bases and 8 bases, with 23 bases remaining between them. CDR1 and CDR2 (germline): SNHLY, FYNNEI. The CDR3 runs to 14 residues. The CDR3 DNA follows: TGTGCCACCCCCTCCCAGGACAGACGATCCGGCTACACCTTC. Its translation is CATPSQDRRSGYTF. Together with reference TRBV2 and TRBJ1-2, the CDR3 gives the full variable domain: EPEVTQTPSHQVTQMGQEVILRCVPISNHLYFYWYRQILGQKVEFLVSFYNNEISEKSEIFDDQFSVERPDGSNFTLKIRSTKLEDSAMYFCATPSQDRRSGYTFGSGTRLTVV.

This chain uses TRBV12-5 with TRBJ2-1, with TRBD1 as a possible D gene (6 bases). V was shortened by 3 bases and J by 7 bases, with 7 bases between the two germline ends. From germline, CDR1 is LGHNT and CDR2 FRNRAP. The CDR3 has 12 residues. CDR3 amino acids: CASGLRGNEQFF. Here the CDR3 DNA reads TGTGCTAGTGGTTTAAGGGGGAATGAGCAGTTCTTC.

Only a few counts were recorded for this clone. This chain connects TRBV7-9 to TRBJ1-2; perhaps TRBD1 as D (6 bases). The CDR3 loop spans 13 amino acids. Germline CDR1 and CDR2: SEHNR and FQNEAQ (reference sequence). V was shortened by 5 bases and J by 0 bases, with 7 bases between the two germline ends. CDR3 nucleotide sequence: TGTGCCAGCAGCCAGGGGACTAACTATGGCTACACCTTC. This encodes CASSQGTNYGYTF.

The rearrangement uses TRBV5-1 and TRBJ2-2; no definite D call. Per germline, CDR1 SGHRS and CDR2 YFSETQ. The germline V and J ends were trimmed by 3 bases and 5 bases, with 8 bases remaining between them. The CDR3 length is 13 residues. The CDR3 region is CASSWLGTGELFF. The CDR3 DNA sequence: TGCGCCAGCAGCTGGCTAGGAACCGGGGAGCTGTTTTTT.

V gene TRBV29-1 combines with J gene TRBJ2-7; 7 bases are shared with TRBD2. This CDR3 spans 16 amino acids. Germline assignment: CDR1 SQVTM and CDR2 ANQGSEA. Trimming took 4 bases from V and 4 from J; bases not matched to a gene: 16. The CDR3 here is CSVVGVRKASGYEQYF. CDR3 sequence (DNA): TGCAGCGTTGTGGGGGTCAGAAAGGCTAGCGGATACGAGCAGTACTTC.

The rearrangement uses TRBV27 and TRBJ2-7; TRBD1 matches 9 bases. CDR3 length: 14 amino acids. Per germline, CDR1 MNHEY and CDR2 SMNVEV (reference sequence). V lost 3 bases to trimming and J lost 3 bases; unmatched junction nucleotides: 3. The CDR3 sequence is CASSFGTGIYEQYF. The CDR3 DNA reads TGTGCCAGCAGTTTCGGGACAGGGATCTACGAGCAGTACTTC.

This sequence joins TRBV11-2 and TRBJ2-3; the D gene could be TRBD1 or TRBD2 (5 bases each). V was clipped by 2 bases and J by 5 bases, with 14 bases between them. Germline values: CDR1 SGHAT, CDR2 FQNNGV. The CDR3 is 15 residues long. The CDR3 DNA is TGTGCCAGCAGCTTACTTGCCAGGGCGGGAGATACGCAGTATTTT. This sequence encodes CASSLLARAGDTQYF.

The rearrangement links TRBV7-3 to TRBJ1-4; no clear D. Germline V gene sequence: CDR1 SGHTA, CDR2 FQGTGA. The CDR3 extends over 15 amino acids. Trimming took 4 bases from V and 5 from J, leaving 14 bases between them. CDR3 sequence (DNA): TGTGCCAGCAGCTCCCCCAACGAATGGAATGAAAAACTGTTTTTT. Protein product: CASSSPNEWNEKLFF.

This clone was counted once. In DNA, the CDR3 is TGTGCCAGCAGTGACTCCGCGTCGGGGACAGTGAACACCGGGGAGCTGTTTTTT. Translating it yields CASSDSASGTVNTGELFF. The chain carries TRBV6-4 and TRBJ2-2; 7 bases line up with TRBD1. The trim removed 0 bases at V and 1 base at J, leaving 8 bases unmatched. Germline values: CDR1 MRHNA, CDR2 SNTAGT. This CDR3 spans 18 amino acids.

The chain recombines TRBV7-9 with TRBJ2-3; unclear D gene. CDR3 length: 19 amino acids. The germline V and J ends were trimmed by 1 base and 1 base, with 21 bases remaining between them. Germline CDR1 reads SEHNR; CDR2 reads FQNEAQ (reference sequence). CDR3 in amino acids: CASSLDDLRRRVGTDTQYF. The CDR3 region has the DNA TGTGCCAGCAGCTTAGATGATTTGCGCCGACGGGTAGGCACAGATACGCAGTATTTT.

This chain uses TRBV11-3 with TRBJ2-3, with D perhaps TRBD1 (6 bases). Germline-derived CDR1 and CDR2 are SGHNT and YENEEA. The CDR3 covers 17 residues. Trimming took off 5 bases at V and 3 bases at J, with 21 bases between the two ends. The CDR3 here is CASSTRLGAQGTDTQYF. CDR3 bases: TGTGCCAGCAGCACCCGGCTGGGGGCGCAGGGTACAGATACGCAGTATTTT.

This chain links TRBV29-1 with TRBJ2-2, with D perhaps being TRBD1 or TRBD2 (6 bases each). Germline V gives CDR1 SQVTM, CDR2 ANQGSEA. Trimming pared 3 bases from V and 1 base from J, leaving 12 bases between. The CDR3 loop spans 15 amino acids. The CDR3 reads CSVEQQGGNTGELFF. DNA of the CDR3: TGCAGCGTTGAGCAACAGGGAGGGAACACCGGGGAGCTGTTTTTT.

The V gene is TRBV9, the J gene TRBJ2-7, with D hard to call. Trimming cost V 3 bases and J 6 bases, with 16 bases left between them. Per the germline V gene, CDR1 is SGDLS and CDR2 is YYNGEE. This CDR3 spans 14 amino acids. The CDR3 DNA follows: TGTGCCAGCAGCGCCCGAGGAATCGGGCGCGAGCAGTACTTC. This sequence encodes CASSARGIGREQYF.

The chain has TRBV30 and TRBJ1-1, with D perhaps TRBD1 (6 bases). Germline V CDR1 and CDR2: GTSNPN, SVGIG (reference sequence). Trimming cost V 3 bases and J 1 base, with 6 bases left between them. The CDR3 has 12 residues. The CDR3 here is CAWRGQNTEAFF. CDR3 sequence (DNA): TGTGCCTGGAGGGGACAGAACACTGAAGCTTTCTTT. Full variable domain (missing parts from reference TRBV30 and TRBJ1-1): SQTIHQWPATLVQPVGSPLSLECTVEGTSNPNLYWYRQAAGRGLQLLFYSVGIGQISSEVPQNLSASRPQDRQFILSSKKLLLSDSGFYLCAWRGQNTEAFFGQGTRLTVV.

The chain uses TRBV5-5 and TRBJ2-7, with 7 bases aligning to TRBD1. Trimming at V came to 1 base and at J to 1 base, leaving 5 bases not matched to a gene. CDR1 is SGHKS and CDR2 is YYEKEE in the germline V gene (reference sequence). This CDR3 has 15 amino acids. The CDR3 here is CASSLSQGVSYEQYF. The CDR3 DNA sequence: TGTGCCAGCAGCTTGTCGCAGGGGGTTTCCTACGAGCAGTACTTC.

CDR3 sequence reads: CASSLSGDYEQYF. The CDR3 DNA reads as TGTGCCAGCAGTTTAAGTGGAGATTACGAGCAGTACTTC. This sequence joins TRBV27 and TRBJ2-7; D unclear. This CDR3 has 13 amino acids. Germline lookup yields CDR1 MNHEY and CDR2 SMNVEV (reference sequence). V was shortened by 2 bases and J by 4 bases, with 9 bases between the two germline ends.

In this sample, this clone is medium-sized (0.01 to 0.1%). The chain carries TRBV6-1 and TRBJ2-7, with 10 bases fitting TRBD1. V lost 1 base to trimming and J lost 0 bases; unmatched junction nucleotides: 3. The CDR3 runs 16 residues. The V gene's germline CDR1 is MNHNS and CDR2 SASEGT. CDR3 nucleotide sequence: TGTGCCAGCAGTGAAGTGGGACAGGGGCTCTCCTACGAGCAGTACTTC. Protein product: CASSEVGQGLSYEQYF.